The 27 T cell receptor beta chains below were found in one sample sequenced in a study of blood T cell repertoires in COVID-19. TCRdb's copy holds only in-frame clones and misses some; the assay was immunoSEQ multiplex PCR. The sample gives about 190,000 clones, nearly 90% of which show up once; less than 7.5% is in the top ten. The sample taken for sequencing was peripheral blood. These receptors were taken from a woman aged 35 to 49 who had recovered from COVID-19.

For the CDR3, the DNA is TGTGCCAGTACCTCCGCCTTTGGGGGCGAGAACACTGAAGCTTTCTTT. Its protein is CASTSAFGGENTEAFF. The rearrangement uses TRBV19 and TRBJ1-1; perhaps TRBD1 as D (6 bases). In germline, CDR1 is LNHDA, CDR2 SQIVND (reference sequence). Trimming took 7 bases from V and 1 from J, leaving 19 bases between them. CDR3 length: 16 amino acids.

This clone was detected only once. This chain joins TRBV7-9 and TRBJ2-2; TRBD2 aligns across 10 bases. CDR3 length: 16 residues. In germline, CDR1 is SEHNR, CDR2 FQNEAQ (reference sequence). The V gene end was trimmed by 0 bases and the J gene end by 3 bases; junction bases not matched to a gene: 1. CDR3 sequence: CASSLALAGDTGELFF. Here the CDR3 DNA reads TGTGCCAGCAGCTTAGCGCTAGCGGGAGACACCGGGGAGCTGTTTTTT. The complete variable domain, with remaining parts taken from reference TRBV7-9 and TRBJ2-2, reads DTGVSQNPRHKITKRGQNVTFRCDPISEHNRLYWYRQTLGQGPEFLTYFQNEAQLEKSRLLSDRFSAERPKGSFSTLEIQRTEQGDSAMYLCASSLALAGDTGELFFGEGSRLTVL.

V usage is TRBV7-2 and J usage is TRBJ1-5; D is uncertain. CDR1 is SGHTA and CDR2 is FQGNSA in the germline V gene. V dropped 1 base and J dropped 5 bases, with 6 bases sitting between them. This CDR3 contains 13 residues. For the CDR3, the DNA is TGTGCCAGCAGCTTAGTACGGGATCAGCCCCAGCATTTT. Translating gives CASSLVRDQPQHF.

CDR3: CASSPGTSGISSYEQYF. CDR3 DNA sequence: TGTGCCAGCTCACCCGGGACTAGCGGGATAAGCTCCTACGAGCAGTACTTC. The chain has TRBV18 and TRBJ2-7, with TRBD2 matching 13 bases. The CDR3 sequence is 17 residues long. V shed 3 bases, J shed 0 bases, and the junction held 5 bases outside the gene matches. In germline, CDR1 is KGHSH, CDR2 LQKENI.

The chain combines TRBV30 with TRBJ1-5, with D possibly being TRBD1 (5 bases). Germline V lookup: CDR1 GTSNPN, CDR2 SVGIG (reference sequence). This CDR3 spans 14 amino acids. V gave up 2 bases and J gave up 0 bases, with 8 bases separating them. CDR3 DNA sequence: TGTGCCTGGAGTCTTGACAGTAGCAATCAGCCCCAGCATTTT. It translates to CAWSLDSSNQPQHF.

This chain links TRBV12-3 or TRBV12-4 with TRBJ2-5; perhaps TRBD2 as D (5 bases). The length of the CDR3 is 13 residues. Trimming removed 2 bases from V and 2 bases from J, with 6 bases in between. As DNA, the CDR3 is TGTGCCAGCAGTTTAACTAGACAAGAGACCCAGTACTTC. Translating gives CASSLTRQETQYF.

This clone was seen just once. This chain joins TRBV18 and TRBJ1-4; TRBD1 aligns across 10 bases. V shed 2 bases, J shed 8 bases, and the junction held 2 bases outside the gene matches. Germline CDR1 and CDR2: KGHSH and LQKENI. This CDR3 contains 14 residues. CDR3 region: CASSPGTGDEKLFF. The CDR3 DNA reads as TGTGCCAGCTCACCAGGGACAGGGGACGAAAAACTGTTTTTT.

The CDR3 protein is CASKIRDRGSYEQYF. The CDR3 DNA is TGTGCCAGCAAGATCCGGGACAGGGGCTCCTACGAGCAGTACTTC. The J gene is TRBJ2-7, the V gene TRBV6-5; 10 nucleotides line up with TRBD1. J was trimmed by 0 bases and V by 7 bases; bases with no gene match: 6. Germline V gene data show CDR1 as MNHEY and CDR2 as SVGAGI. The CDR3 spans 15 residues.

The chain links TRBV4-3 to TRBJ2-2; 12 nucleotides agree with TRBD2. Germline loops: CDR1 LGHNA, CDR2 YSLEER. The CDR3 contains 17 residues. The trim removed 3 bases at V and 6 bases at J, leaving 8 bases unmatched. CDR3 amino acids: CASSHGLAGKASGELFF. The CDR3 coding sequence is TGCGCCAGCAGCCACGGACTAGCGGGAAAAGCATCCGGGGAGCTGTTTTTT.

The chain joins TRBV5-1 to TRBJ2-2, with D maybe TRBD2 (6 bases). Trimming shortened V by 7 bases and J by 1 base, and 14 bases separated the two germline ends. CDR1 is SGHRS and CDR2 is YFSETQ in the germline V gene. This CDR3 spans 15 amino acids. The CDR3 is CASGAGTQNTGELFF. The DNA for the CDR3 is TGCGCCAGCGGGGCCGGGACTCAGAACACCGGGGAGCTGTTTTTT.

The CDR3 DNA reads as TGTGCCAGCAGCTTAGGCCTGCGGGGTCGAGGAGGACAAGAGACCCAGTACTTC. Protein sequence: CASSLGLRGRGGQETQYF. This chain joins TRBV7-2 and TRBJ2-5; tentatively, D is TRBD2 (6 bases). Trimming took off 1 base at V and 2 bases at J, with 20 bases between the two ends. The CDR3 extends over 18 amino acids. In germline, CDR1 is SGHTA, CDR2 FQGNSA.

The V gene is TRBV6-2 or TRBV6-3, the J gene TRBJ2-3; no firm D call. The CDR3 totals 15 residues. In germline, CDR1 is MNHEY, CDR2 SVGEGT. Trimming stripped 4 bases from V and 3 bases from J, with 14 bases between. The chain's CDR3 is CASSFRKSATDTQYF. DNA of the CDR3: TGTGCCAGCAGTTTCAGGAAGTCCGCGACAGATACGCAGTATTTT.

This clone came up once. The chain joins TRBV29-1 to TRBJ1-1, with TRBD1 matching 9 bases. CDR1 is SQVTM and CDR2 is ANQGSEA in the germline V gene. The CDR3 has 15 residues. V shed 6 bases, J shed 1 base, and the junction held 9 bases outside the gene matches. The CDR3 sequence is CSVDGTGKGNTEAFF. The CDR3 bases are TGCAGCGTGGACGGGACAGGGAAGGGGAACACTGAAGCTTTCTTT.

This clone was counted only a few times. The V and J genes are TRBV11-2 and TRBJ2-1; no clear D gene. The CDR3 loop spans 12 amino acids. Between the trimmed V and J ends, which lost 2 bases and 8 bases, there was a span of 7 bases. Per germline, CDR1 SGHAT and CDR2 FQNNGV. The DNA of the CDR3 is TGTGCCAGCAGCTTACAGGTCGATGAGCAGTTCTTC. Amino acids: CASSLQVDEQFF.

The chain's CDR3 is CASSLSSGFNEQFF. The CDR3 DNA reads as TGTGCCAGCAGCCTCTCTAGCGGTTTCAATGAGCAGTTCTTC. The chain combines TRBV5-6 with TRBJ2-1; 7 bases agree with TRBD2. V gave up 4 bases and J gave up 6 bases; unmatched junction bases: 7. The length of the CDR3 is 14 residues. Germline-derived CDR1 and CDR2 are SGHDT and YYEEEE.

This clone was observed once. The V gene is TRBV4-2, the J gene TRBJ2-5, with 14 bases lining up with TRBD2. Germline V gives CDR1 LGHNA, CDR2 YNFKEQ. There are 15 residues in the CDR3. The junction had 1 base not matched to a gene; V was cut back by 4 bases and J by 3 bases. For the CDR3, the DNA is TGTGCCAGCAGCCCGACTAGCGGGAGGGAAGAGACCCAGTACTTC. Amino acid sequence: CASSPTSGREETQYF.

The CDR3 region is CASSSGLQTDTQYF. The DNA for the CDR3 is TGTGCCAGCAGCTCGGGTTTACAAACAGATACGCAGTATTTT. The chain recombines TRBV5-4 with TRBJ2-3; D is unresolved. Trimming removed 3 bases at V and 3 bases at J, with 11 bases between. The CDR3 covers 14 residues. Germline V gene sequence: CDR1 SGHNT, CDR2 YYREEE (reference sequence).

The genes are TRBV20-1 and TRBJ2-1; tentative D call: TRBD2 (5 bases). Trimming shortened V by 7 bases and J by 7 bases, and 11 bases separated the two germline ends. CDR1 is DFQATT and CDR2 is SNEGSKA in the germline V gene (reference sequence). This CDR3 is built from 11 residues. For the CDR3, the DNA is TGCAGTGAACTAGTTGGGAATGAGCAGTTCTTC. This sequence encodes CSELVGNEQFF.

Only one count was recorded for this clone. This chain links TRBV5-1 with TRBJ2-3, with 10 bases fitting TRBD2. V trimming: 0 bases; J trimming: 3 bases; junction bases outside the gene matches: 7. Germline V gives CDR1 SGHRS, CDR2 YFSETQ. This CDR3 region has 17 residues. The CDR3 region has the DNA TGCGCCAGCAGCTTGGGGTCTAGCGGGAGTCGGACAGATACGCAGTATTTT. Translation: CASSLGSSGSRTDTQYF.

CDR3 nucleotide sequence: TGCAGCGTTGGAAAGACAGAAGGACATGGCTACACCTTC. Translated: CSVGKTEGHGYTF. J is TRBJ1-2 and V is TRBV29-1, with D tentatively TRBD1 (5 bases). The germline CDR1 and CDR2 sequences are SQVTM and ANQGSEA. This CDR3 comprises 13 residues. V was clipped by 4 bases and J by 6 bases, with 15 bases between them.

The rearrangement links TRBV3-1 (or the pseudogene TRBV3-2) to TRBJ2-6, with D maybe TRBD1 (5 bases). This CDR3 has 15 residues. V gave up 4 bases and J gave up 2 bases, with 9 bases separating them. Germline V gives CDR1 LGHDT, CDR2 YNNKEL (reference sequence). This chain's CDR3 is CASSLPRAGANVLTF. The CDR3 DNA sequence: TGTGCCAGCAGCCTCCCCAGGGCTGGGGCCAACGTCCTGACTTTC.

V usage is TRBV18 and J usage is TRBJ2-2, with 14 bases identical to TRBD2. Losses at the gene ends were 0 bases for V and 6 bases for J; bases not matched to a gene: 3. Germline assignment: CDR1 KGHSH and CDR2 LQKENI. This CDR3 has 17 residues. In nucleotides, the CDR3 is TGTGCCAGCTCACCACCGGGACTAGCGGGAGTCTCCGGGGAGCTGTTTTTT. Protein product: CASSPPGLAGVSGELFF.

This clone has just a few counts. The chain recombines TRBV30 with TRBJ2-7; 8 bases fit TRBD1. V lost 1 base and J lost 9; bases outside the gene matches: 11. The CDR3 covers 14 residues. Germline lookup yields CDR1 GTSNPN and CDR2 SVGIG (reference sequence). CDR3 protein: CAWSAGQGSLGQYF. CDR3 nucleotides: TGTGCCTGGAGTGCCGGACAGGGTTCCTTAGGGCAGTACTTC.

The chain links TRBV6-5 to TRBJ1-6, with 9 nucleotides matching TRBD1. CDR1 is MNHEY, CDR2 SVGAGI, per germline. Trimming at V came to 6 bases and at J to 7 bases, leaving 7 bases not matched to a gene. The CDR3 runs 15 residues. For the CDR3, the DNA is TGTGCCAGCAGAACCGGGACAGGGACCAATTCACCCCTCCACTTT. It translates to CASRTGTGTNSPLHF.

This CDR3 is CASSTMERRPGDYNEQFF. As DNA, the CDR3 is TGTGCCAGCAGTACCATGGAGCGGAGACCTGGGGACTACAATGAGCAGTTCTTC. V is TRBV6-2 or TRBV6-3 and J is TRBJ2-1; tentatively, D is TRBD2 (5 bases). The CDR3 extends over 18 amino acids. V shed 5 bases and J shed 3 bases, with 23 bases lying between them. Germline CDR1 reads MNHEY; CDR2 reads SVGEGT.

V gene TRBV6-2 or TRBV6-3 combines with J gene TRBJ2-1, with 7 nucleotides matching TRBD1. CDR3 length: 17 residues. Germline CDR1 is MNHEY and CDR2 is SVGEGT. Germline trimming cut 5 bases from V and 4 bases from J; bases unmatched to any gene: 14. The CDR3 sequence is CASSGTPWDSLYNEQFF. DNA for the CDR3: TGTGCCAGCAGTGGGACGCCGTGGGACAGCCTTTACAATGAGCAGTTCTTC.

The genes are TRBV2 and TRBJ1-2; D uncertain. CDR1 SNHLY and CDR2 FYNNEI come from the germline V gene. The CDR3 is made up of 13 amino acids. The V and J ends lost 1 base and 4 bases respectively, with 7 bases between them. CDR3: CASSEVRRYGYTF. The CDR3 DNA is TGTGCCAGCAGTGAAGTCAGGCGCTATGGCTACACCTTC.